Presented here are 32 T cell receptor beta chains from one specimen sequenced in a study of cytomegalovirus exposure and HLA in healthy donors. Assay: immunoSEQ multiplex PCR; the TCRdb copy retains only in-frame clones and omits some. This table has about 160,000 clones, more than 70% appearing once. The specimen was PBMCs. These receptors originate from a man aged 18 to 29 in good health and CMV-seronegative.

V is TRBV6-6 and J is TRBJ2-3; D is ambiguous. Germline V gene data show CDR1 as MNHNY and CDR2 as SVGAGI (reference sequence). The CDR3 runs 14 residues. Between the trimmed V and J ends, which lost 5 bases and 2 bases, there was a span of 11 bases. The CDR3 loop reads CASSPPPITDTQYF. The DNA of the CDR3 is TGTGCCAGCAGTCCACCGCCTATCACAGATACGCAGTATTTT.

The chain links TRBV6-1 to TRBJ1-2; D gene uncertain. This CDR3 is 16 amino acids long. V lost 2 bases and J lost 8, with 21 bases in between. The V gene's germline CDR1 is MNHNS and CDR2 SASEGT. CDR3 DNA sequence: TGTGCCAGCAGTGAAACACAGACTTTGGGAGTGGGCGGCTACACCTTC. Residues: CASSETQTLGVGGYTF.

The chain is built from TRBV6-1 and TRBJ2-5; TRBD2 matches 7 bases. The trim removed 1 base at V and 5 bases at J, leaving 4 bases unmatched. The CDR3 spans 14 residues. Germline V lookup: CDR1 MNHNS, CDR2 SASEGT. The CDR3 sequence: CASSEGGGWETQYF. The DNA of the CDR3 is TGTGCCAGCAGTGAAGGGGGAGGGTGGGAGACCCAGTACTTC.

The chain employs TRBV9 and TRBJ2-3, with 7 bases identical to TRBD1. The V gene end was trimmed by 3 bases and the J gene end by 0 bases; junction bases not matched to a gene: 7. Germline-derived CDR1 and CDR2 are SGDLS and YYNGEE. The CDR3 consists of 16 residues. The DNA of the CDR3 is TGTGCCAGCAGCGCAACCGGGACAGAGAGCACAGATACGCAGTATTTT. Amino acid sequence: CASSATGTESTDTQYF.

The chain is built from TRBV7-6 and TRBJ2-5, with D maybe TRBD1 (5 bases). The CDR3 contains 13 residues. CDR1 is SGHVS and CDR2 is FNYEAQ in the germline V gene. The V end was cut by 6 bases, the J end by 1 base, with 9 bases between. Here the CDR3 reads CASRTQVQETQYF. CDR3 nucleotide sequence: TGTGCCAGCAGGACACAGGTCCAAGAGACCCAGTACTTC.

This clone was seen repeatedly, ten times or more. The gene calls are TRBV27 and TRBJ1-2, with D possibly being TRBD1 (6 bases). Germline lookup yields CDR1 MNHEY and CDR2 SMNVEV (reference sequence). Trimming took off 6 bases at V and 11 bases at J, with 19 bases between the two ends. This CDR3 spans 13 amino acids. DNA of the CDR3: TGTGCCAGCAGCCCCCCGACAGGCTTTGGATACACCTTC. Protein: CASSPPTGFGYTF.

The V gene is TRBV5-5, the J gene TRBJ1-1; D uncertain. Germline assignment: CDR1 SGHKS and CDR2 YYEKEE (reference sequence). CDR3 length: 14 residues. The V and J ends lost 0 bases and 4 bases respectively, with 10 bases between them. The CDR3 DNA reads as TGTGCCAGCAGCTTGGGGACTGCCCTCACTGAAGCTTTCTTT. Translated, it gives CASSLGTALTEAFF.

DNA for the CDR3: TGTGCCAGCAGTTTAGAGACTAGCGGCTACAATGAGCAGTTCTTC. The encoded protein is CASSLETSGYNEQFF. This chain uses TRBV27 with TRBJ2-1; TRBD2 agrees at 9 bases. The CDR3 has 15 residues. Trimming at V came to 2 bases and at J to 3 bases, leaving 2 bases not matched to a gene. From germline, CDR1 is MNHEY and CDR2 SMNVEV (reference sequence).

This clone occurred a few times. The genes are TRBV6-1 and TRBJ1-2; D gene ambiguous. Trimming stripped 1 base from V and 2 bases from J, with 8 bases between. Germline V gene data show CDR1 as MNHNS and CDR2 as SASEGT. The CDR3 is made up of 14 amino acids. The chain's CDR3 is CASSEVGRNYGYTF. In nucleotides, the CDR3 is TGTGCCAGCAGTGAAGTTGGCAGGAACTATGGCTACACCTTC.

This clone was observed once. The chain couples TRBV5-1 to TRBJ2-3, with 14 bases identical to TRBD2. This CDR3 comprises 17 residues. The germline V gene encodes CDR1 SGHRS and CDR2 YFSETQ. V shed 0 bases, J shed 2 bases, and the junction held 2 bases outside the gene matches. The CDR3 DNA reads TGCGCCAGCAGCTTGGGGACTAGCGGGAGGACCACAGATACGCAGTATTTT. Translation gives CASSLGTSGRTTDTQYF. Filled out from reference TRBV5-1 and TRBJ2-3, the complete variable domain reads KAGVTQTPRYLIKTRGQQVTLSCSPISGHRSVSWYQQTPGQGLQFLFEYFSETQRNKGNFPGRFSGRQFSNSRSEMNVSTLELGDSALYLCASSLGTSGRTTDTQYFGPGTRLTVL.

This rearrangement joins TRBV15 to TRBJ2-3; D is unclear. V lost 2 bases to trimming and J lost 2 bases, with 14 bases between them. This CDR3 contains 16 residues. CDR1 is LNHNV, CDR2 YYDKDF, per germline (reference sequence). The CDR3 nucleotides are TGTGCCACCAGCAGATACACGACTGGTGACACAGATACGCAGTATTTT. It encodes CATSRYTTGDTDTQYF. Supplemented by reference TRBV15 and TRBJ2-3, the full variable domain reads DAMVIQNPRYQVTQFGKPVTLSCSQTLNHNVMYWYQQKSSQAPKLLFHYYDKDFNNEADTPDNFQSRRPNTSFCFLDIRSPGLGDTAMYLCATSRYTTGDTDTQYFGPGTRLTVL.

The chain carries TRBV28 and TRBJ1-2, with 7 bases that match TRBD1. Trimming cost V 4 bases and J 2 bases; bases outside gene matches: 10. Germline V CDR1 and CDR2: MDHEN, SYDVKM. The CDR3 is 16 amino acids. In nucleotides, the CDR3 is TGTGCCAGCAGTTCCTACTATAGACAGGGAAACTATGGCTACACCTTC. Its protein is CASSSYYRQGNYGYTF.

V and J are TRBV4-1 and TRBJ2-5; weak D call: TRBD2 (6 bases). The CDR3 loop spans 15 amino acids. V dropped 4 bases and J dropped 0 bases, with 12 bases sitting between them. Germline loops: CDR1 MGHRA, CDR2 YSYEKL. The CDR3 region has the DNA TGCGCCAGCAGCCGGCAAGGAGGGTACCAAGAGACCCAGTACTTC. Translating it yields CASSRQGGYQETQYF.

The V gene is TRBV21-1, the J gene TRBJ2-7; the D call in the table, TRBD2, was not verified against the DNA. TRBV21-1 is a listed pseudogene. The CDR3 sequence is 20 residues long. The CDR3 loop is CASSKKRGVGLAPLGVEQYF. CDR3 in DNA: TGTGCCAGCAGCAAAAAAAGGGGCGTGGGACTAGCACCCCTCGGGGTAGAGCAGTACTTC.

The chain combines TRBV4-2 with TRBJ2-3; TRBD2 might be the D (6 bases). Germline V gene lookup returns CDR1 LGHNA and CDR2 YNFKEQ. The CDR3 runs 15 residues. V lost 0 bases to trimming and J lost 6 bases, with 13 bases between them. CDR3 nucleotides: TGTGCCAGCAGCCAAGACGTGGCGGGATACGATACGCAGTATTTT. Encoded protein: CASSQDVAGYDTQYF.

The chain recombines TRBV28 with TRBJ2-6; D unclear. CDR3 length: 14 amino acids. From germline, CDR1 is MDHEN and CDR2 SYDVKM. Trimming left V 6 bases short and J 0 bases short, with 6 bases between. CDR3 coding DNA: TGTGCCAGCAGCCGAGACTCTGGGGCCAACGTCCTGACTTTC. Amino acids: CASSRDSGANVLTF.

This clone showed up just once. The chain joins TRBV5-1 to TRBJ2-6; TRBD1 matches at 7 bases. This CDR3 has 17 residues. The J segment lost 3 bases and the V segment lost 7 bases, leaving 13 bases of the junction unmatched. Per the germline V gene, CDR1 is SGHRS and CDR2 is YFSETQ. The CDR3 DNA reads TGCGCCAGCTTTGCAGGGGGTGTCCCATTTGGGGCCAACGTCCTGACTTTC. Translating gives CASFAGGVPFGANVLTF.

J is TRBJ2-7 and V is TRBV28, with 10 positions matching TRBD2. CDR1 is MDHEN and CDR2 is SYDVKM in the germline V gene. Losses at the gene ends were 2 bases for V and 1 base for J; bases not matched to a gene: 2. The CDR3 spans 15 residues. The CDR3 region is CASSLLAGESYEQYF. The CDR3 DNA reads TGTGCCAGCAGTTTACTAGCGGGAGAGTCCTACGAGCAGTACTTC.

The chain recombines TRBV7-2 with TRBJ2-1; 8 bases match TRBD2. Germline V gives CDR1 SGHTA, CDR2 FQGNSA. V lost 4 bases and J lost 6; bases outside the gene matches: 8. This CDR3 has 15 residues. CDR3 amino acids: CASSSGGAGRNEQFF. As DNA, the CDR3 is TGTGCCAGCAGCTCCGGGGGGGCCGGGCGCAATGAGCAGTTCTTC.

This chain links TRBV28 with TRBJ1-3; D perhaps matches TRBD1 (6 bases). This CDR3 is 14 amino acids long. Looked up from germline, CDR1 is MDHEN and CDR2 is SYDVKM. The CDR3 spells CKTLDRSSGNTIYF. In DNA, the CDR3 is TGTAAGACCCTGGACAGAAGCTCTGGAAACACCATATATTTT.

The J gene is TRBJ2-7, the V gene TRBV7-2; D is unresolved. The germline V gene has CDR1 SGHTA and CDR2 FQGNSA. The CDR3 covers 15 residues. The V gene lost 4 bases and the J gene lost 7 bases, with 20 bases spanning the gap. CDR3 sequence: CASSYTGGLAWEQYF. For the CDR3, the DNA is TGTGCCAGCAGCTATACGGGTGGGTTAGCTTGGGAGCAGTACTTC.

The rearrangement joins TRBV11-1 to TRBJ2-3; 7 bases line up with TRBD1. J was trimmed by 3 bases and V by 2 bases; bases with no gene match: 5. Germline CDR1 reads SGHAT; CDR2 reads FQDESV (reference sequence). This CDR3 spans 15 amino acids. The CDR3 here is CASSLRDSLTDTQYF. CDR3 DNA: TGTGCCAGCAGCTTACGGGACAGCTTGACAGATACGCAGTATTTT.

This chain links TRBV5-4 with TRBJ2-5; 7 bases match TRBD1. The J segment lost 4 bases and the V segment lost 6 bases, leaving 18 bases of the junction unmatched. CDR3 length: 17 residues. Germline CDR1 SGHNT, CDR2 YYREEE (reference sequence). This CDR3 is CASNRGTQKGARETQYF. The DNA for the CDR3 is TGTGCCAGCAATAGGGGGACCCAAAAGGGGGCACGAGAGACCCAGTACTTC.

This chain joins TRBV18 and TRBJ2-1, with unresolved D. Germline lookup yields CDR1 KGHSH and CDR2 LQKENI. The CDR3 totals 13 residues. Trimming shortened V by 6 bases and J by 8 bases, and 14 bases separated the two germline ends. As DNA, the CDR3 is TGTGCCAGCTCCGAGGTTGAGACGGATGAGCAGTTCTTC. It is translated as CASSEVETDEQFF.

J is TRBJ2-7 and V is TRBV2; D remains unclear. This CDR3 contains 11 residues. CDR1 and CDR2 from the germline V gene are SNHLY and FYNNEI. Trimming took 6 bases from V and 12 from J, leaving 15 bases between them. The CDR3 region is CASRSLLSLYF. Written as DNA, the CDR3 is TGTGCCAGCAGATCCCTTTTATCTTTGTACTTC.

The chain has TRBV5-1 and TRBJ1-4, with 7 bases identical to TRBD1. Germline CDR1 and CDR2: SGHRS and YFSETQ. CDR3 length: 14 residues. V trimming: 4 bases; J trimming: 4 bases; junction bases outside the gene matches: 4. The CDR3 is CASSPGTVNEKLFF. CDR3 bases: TGCGCCAGCAGCCCCGGGACAGTTAATGAAAAACTGTTTTTT.

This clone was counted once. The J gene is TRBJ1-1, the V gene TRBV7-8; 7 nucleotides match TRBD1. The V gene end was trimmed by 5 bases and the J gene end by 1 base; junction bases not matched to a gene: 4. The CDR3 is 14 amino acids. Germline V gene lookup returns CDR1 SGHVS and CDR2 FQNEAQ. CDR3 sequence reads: CASSPRTGNTEAFF. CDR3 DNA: TGTGCCAGCAGCCCGAGGACAGGGAACACTGAAGCTTTCTTT.

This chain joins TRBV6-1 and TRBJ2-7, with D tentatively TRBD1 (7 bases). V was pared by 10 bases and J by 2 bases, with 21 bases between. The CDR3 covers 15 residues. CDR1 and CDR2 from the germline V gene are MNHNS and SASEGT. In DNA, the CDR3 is TGTGCCACCAGCGGGCCTCAACAGGGGACCTACGAGCAGTACGTC. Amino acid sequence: CATSGPQQGTYEQYV.

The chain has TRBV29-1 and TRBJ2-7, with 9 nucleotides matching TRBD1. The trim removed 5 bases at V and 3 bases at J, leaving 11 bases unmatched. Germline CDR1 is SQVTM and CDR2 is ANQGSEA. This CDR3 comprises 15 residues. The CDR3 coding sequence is TGCAGCGTTCTGCGTGGGACAGGGACACGCTACGAGCAGTACTTC. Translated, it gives CSVLRGTGTRYEQYF.

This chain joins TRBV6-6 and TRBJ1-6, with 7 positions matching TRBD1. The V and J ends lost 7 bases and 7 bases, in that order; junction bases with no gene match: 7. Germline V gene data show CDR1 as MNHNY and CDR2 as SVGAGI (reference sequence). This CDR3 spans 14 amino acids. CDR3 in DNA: TGTGCCAGCACGGCGGCAGGGGGGAATTCACCCCTCCACTTT. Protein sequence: CASTAAGGNSPLHF.

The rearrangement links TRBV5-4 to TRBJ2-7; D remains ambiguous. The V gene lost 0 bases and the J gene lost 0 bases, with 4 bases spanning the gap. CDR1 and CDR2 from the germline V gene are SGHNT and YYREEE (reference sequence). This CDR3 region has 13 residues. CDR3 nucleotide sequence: TGTGCCAGCAGCTTGGGGAGCTCCTACGAGCAGTACGTC. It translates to CASSLGSSYEQYV.

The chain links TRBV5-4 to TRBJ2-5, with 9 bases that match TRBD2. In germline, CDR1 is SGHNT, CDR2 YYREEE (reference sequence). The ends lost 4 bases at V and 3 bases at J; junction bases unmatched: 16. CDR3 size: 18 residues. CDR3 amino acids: CASSASTSGGRGEETQYF. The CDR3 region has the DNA TGTGCCAGCAGCGCGTCGACTAGCGGAGGGAGGGGTGAAGAGACCCAGTACTTC.